This TCR beta chain came from a study of post-analysis software for immune sequencing data. Study-level information: The courses of disease that were included comprised relapsing-remitting, secondary progressive and progressive-relapsing multiple sclerosis.

On this clonotype itself: Its antigen is unknown.

Germline CDR1 is DFQATT and CDR2 is SNEGSKA (reference sequence). This CDR3 is 15 amino acids long. Trimming stripped 8 bases from V and 1 base from J, with 20 bases between. Study results and limitations: Strong co-clustering by F measure was evident for samples that had been prepared in the same batch. There was significantly lower normalized Chao1 diversity in multiple sclerosis patients than in controls. In patients, about five TRBV segments were more frequent than in controls, with TRBV5-6, TRBV5-1 and TRBV20-1 among them.

Unique molecular identifiers featured in each of the TCR beta cDNA libraries. TCRdb reanalysed the PCR reads using MiXCR and keeps one entry per CDR3 protein. The repertoire includes around 190,000 distinct CDR3 sequences, 29% of them detected once, and 3% to 3.5% sits in the top ten. The sample consisted of blood. The rearrangement joins TRBV20-1 to TRBJ1-1; the D is unclear. This receptor was taken from a girl under 18 with multiple sclerosis. The CDR3 coding sequence is TGCAGTACTGGGTCTCCAACCCTGGGGAACACTGAAGCTTTCTTT. Translation: CSTGSPTLGNTEAFF.